The clone carrying this TCR beta chain was detected only a few times. TCRdb re-analysed the 5' RACE reads in MiXCR, keeping a single row per CDR3 protein. The sample has approximately 22,000 distinct CDR3 sequences, approximately 5.7% seen once. The sample originates from a study of early T cells in non-severe SARS-CoV-2 infection. Overall study context: The input, bulk RNA from unsorted whole blood, was sequenced, and chains were unpaired.

CDR1 SSHAT and CDR2 FNYEAQ come from the germline V gene (reference sequence). The CDR3 runs 15 residues. V was pared by 4 bases and J by 5 bases, with 17 bases between. The sequencing used whole blood, collected at baseline. The source of this sequence is an adult who was a healthcare worker with PCR-confirmed SARS-CoV-2 infection or an uninfected control (not recorded which). The chain recombines TRBV7-7 with TRBJ2-5; possible D gene TRBD2, 6 bases. CDR3 DNA: TGTGCCAGCAGCTCCGACTACGGGAGAGGGGAGACCCAGTACTTC. Translation: CASSSDYGRGETQYF.